The clone carrying this T cell receptor beta chain was counted between two and nine times. The antigen remains unidentified. Sequencing targeted expressed TCRB transcripts, as all isolated RNA had been reverse transcribed. Approximately 3.6 million reads, on average, came from each naive, central memory and regulatory T cell sample. Some clones are missing from TCRdb's copy, which holds only in-frame ones; the method was immunoSEQ multiplex PCR. The sample has a few hundred thousand clones, about 23% seen once. Unmatched junction bases numbered 7, after V lost 0 bases and J lost 2 bases. CDR3 length equals 17 residues. Germline values: CDR1 ENHRY, CDR2 SYGVKD. This entry belongs to a study of beta chain features in type 1 diabetes. Study results and limitations: Insertions at VDJ junctions were less frequent in type 1 diabetes patients. These patients also deleted more nucleotides at the same junctions. Shorter TCRB CDR3s, moderately but significantly so, were found in Type 1 diabetes patients in all four CD4+ subsets. An over-representation of cells with high TCR expression could result from cDNA sequencing.

The sample consisted of naive CD4+ T cells from blood. The TCR originated in a woman in her twenties or thirties with type 1 diabetes. The chain uses TRBV10-3 and TRBJ2-3, with TRBD2 matching 8 bases. CDR3 amino acids: CAISESSGLANTDTQYF. The CDR3, as DNA: TGTGCCATCAGTGAGTCCTCCGGACTAGCAAACACAGATACGCAGTATTTT.